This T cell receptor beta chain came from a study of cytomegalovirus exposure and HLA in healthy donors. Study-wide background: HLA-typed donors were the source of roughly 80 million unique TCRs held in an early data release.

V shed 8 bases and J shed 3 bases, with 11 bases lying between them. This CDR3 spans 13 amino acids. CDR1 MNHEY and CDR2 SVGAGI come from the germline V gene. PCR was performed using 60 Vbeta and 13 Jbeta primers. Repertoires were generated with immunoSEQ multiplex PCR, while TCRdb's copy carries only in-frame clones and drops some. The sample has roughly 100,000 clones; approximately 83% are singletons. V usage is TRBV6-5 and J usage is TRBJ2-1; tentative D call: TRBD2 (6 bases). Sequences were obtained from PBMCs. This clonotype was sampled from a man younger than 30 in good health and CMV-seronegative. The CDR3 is CASRGVRYNEQFF. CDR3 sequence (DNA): TGTGCCAGCCGCGGGGTCCGCTACAATGAGCAGTTCTTC.